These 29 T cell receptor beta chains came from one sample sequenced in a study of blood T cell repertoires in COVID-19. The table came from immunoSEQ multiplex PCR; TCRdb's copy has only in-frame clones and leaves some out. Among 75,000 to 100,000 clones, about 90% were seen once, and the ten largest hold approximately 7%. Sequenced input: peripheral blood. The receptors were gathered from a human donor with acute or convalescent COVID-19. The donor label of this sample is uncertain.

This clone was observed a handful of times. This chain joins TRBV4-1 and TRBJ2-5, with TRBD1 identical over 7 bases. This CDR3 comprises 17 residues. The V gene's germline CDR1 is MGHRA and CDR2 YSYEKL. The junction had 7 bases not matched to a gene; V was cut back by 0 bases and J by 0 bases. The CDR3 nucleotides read TGCGCCAGCAGCCAAGAGTCACAGGGGTCGTACCAAGAGACCCAGTACTTC. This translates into CASSQESQGSYQETQYF.

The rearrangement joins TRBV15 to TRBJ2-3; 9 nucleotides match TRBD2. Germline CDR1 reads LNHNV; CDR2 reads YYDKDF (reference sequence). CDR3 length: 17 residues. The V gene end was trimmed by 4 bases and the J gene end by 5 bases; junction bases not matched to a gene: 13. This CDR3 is CATSTSPRGGGRDTQYF. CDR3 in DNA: TGTGCCACCAGCACGAGCCCGCGGGGGGGCGGTAGAGATACGCAGTATTTT.

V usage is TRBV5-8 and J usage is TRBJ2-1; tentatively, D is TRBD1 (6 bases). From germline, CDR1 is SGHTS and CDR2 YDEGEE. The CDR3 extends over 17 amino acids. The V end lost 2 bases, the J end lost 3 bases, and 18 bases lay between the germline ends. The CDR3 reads CASSFEPAGAYYNEQFF. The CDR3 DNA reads TGTGCCAGCAGCTTCGAGCCGGCAGGGGCTTACTACAATGAGCAGTTCTTC.

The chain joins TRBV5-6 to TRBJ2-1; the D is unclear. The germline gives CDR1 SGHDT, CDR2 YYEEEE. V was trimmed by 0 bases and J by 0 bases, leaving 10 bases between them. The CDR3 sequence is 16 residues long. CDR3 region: CASSLDRTSSYNEQFF. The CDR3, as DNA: TGTGCCAGCAGCTTGGATCGAACCAGCTCCTACAATGAGCAGTTCTTC.

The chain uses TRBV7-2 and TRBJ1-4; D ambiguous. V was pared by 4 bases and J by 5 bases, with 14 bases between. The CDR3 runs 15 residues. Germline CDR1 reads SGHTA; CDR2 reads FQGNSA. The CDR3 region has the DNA TGTGCCAGCAGCTCCCGGGGAAGCGGGAATGAAAAACTGTTTTTT. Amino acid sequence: CASSSRGSGNEKLFF. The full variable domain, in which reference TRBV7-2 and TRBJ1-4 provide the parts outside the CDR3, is GAGVSQSPSNKVTEKGKDVELRCDPISGHTALYWYRQSLGQGLEFLIYFQGNSAPDKSGLPSDRFSAERTGGSVSTLTIQRTQQEDSAVYLCASSSRGSGNEKLFFGSGTQLSVL.

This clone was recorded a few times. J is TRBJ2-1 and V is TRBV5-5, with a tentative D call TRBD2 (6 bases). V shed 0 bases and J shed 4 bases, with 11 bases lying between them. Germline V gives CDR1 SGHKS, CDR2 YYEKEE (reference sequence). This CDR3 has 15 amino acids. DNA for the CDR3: TGTGCCAGCAGCTTGGTAGGGGACTCTTACAATGAGCAGTTCTTC. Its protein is CASSLVGDSYNEQFF.

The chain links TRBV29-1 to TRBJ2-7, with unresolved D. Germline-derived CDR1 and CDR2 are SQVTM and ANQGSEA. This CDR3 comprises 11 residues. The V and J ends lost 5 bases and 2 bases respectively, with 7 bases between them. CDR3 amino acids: CSVCTAYEQYF. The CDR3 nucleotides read TGCAGCGTTTGTACAGCCTACGAGCAGTACTTC.

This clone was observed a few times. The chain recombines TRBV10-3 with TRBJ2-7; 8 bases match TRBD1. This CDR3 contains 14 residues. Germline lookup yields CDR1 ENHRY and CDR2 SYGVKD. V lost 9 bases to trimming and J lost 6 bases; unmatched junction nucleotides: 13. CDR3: CAMKETTGDREQYF. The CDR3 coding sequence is TGTGCCATGAAGGAAACGACAGGGGATCGCGAGCAGTACTTC.

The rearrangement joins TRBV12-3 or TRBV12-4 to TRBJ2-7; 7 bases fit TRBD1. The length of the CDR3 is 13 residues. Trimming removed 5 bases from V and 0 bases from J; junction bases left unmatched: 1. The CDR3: CASSNRGSYEQYF. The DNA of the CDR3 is TGTGCCAGCAGTAACAGGGGCTCCTACGAGCAGTACTTC.

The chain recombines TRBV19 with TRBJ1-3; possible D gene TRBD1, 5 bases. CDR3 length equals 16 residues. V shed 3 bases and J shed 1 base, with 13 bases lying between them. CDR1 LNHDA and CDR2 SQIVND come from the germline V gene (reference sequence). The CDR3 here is CASSIRRGSSGNTIYF. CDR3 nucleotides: TGTGCCAGTAGTATTCGGAGGGGTTCTTCTGGAAACACCATATATTTT.

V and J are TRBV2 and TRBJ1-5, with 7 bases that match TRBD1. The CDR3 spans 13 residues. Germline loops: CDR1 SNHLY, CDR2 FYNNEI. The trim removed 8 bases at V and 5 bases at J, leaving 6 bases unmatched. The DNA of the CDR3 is TGTGCCAGCGGGGGGCAGGGGGATCAGCCCCAGCATTTT. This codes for CASGGQGDQPQHF.

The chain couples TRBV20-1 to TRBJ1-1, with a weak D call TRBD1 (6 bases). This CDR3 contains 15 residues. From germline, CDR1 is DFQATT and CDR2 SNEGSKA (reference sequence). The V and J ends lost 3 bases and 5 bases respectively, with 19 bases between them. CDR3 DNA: TGCAGTGCTAGTTCATTCGGCCAGGGGTTTACTGAAGCTTTCTTT. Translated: CSASSFGQGFTEAFF.

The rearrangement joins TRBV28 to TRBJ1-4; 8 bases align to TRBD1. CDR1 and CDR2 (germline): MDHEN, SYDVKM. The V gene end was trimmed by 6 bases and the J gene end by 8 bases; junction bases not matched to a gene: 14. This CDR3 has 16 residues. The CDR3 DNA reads TGTGCCAGCAGCCCACCCGGACAGGGTCTGGGAGAAAAACTGTTTTTT. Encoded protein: CASSPPGQGLGEKLFF.

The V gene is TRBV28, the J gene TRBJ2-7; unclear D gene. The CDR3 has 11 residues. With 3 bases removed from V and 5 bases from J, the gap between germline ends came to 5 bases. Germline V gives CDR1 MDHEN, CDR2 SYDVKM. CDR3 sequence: CASSLSDEQYF. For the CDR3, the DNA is TGTGCCAGCAGTTTGTCTGACGAGCAGTACTTC.

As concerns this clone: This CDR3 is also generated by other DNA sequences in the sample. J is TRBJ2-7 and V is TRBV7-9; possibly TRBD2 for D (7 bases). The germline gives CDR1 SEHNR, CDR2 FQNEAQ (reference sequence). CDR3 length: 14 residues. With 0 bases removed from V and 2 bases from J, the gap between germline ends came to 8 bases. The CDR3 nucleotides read TGTGCCAGCAGCTTAGCGGGGGGGCCCTACGAGCAGTACTTC. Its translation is CASSLAGGPYEQYF. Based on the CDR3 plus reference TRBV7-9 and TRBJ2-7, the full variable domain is DTGVSQNPRHKITKRGQNVTFRCDPISEHNRLYWYRQTLGQGPEFLTYFQNEAQLEKSRLLSDRFSAERPKGSFSTLEIQRTEQGDSAMYLCASSLAGGPYEQYFGPGTRLTVT.

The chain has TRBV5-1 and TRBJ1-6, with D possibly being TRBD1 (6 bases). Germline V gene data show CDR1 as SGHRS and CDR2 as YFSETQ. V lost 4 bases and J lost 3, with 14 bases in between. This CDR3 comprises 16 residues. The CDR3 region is CASSNIGQYYNSPLHF. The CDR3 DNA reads TGCGCCAGCAGCAACATCGGACAGTACTATAATTCACCCCTCCACTTT.

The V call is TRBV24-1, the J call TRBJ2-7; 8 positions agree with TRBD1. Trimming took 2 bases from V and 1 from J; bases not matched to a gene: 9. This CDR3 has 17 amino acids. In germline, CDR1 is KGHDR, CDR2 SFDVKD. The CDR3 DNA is TGTGCCACCAGTGATTCGACAGGGGAATCCCCTTCCTACGAGCAGTACTTC. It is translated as CATSDSTGESPSYEQYF.

DNA of the CDR3: TGTGCCAGCAGCTTGACATTCTACGAGCAGTACTTC. Translation gives CASSLTFYEQYF. This chain connects TRBV5-5 to TRBJ2-7; D gene uncertain. Trimming took 1 base from V and 3 from J, leaving 5 bases between them. From germline, CDR1 is SGHKS and CDR2 YYEKEE (reference sequence). This CDR3 has 12 residues.

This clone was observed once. The CDR3 sequence: CASSLGAGSDTQYF. CDR3 DNA sequence: TGTGCCAGCAGCCTGGGAGCTGGGTCAGATACGCAGTATTTT. The chain employs TRBV7-3 and TRBJ2-3, with D possibly TRBD2 on 5 matching bases. V gave up 5 bases and J gave up 4 bases, with 13 bases separating them. CDR1 and CDR2 from the germline V gene are SGHTA and FQGTGA. The CDR3 runs to 14 residues.

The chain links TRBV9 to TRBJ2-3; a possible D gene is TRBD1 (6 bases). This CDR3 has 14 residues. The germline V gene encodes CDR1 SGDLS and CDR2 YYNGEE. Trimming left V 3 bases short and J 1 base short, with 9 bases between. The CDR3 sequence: CASSAKGGTDTQYF. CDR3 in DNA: TGTGCCAGCAGCGCTAAGGGGGGCACAGATACGCAGTATTTT.

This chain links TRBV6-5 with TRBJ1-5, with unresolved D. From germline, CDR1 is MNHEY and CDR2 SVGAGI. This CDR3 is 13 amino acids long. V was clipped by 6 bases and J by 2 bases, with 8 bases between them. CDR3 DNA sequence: TGTGCCAGCAGGCGGGGAGGCAATCAGCCCCAGCATTTT. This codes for CASRRGGNQPQHF.

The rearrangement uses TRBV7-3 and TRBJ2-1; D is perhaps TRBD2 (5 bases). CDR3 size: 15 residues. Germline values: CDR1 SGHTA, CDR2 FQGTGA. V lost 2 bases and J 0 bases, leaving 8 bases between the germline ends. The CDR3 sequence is CASSLVGSSYNEQFF. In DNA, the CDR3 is TGTGCCAGCAGCTTAGTGGGGAGCTCCTACAATGAGCAGTTCTTC.

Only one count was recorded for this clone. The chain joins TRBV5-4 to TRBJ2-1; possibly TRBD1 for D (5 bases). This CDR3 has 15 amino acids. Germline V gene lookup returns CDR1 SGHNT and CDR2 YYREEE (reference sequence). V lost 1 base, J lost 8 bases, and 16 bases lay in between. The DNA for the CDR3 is TGTGCCAGCAGCTTGCGGTTACAGGCAAAGCATGAGCAGTTCTTC. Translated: CASSLRLQAKHEQFF.

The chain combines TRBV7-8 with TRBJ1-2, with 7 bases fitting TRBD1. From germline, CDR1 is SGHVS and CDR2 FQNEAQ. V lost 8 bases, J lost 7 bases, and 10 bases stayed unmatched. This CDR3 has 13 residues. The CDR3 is CASAGGTRGGYTF. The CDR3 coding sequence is TGTGCCAGCGCAGGGGGGACCCGGGGTGGCTACACCTTC. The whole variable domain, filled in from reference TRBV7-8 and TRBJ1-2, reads GAGVSQSPRYKVAKRGQDVALRCDPISGHVSLFWYQQALGQGPEFLTYFQNEAQLDKSGLPSDRFFAERPEGSVSTLKIQRTQQEDSAVYLCASAGGTRGGYTFGSGTRLTVV.

The DNA for the CDR3 is TGTGCCAGCAGCCTAAACAGGGTTAGCACAGATACGCAGTATTTT. It codes for CASSLNRVSTDTQYF. V and J are TRBV7-2 and TRBJ2-3, with a tentative D call TRBD1 (6 bases). Trimming removed 5 bases at V and 0 bases at J, with 12 bases between. The germline gives CDR1 SGHTA, CDR2 FQGNSA. This CDR3 contains 15 residues.

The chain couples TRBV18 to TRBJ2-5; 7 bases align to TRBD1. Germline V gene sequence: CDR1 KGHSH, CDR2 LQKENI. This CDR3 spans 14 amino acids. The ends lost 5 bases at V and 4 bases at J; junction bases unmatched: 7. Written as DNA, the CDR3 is TGTGCCAGCTCAACCGACAGGGTGGGAGAGACCCAGTACTTC. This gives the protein CASSTDRVGETQYF.

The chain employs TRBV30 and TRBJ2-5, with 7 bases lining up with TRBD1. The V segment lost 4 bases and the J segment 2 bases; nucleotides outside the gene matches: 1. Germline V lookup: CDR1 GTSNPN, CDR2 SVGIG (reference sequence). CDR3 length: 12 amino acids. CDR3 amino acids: CAWTGGQETQYF. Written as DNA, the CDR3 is TGTGCCTGGACAGGGGGTCAAGAGACCCAGTACTTC.

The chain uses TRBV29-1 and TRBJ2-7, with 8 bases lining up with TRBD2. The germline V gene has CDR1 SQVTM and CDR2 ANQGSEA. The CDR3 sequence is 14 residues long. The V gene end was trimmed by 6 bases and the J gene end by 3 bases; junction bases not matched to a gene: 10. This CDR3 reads CSVRAGGGYYEQYF. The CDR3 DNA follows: TGCAGCGTCCGGGCGGGCGGGGGGTACTACGAGCAGTACTTC.

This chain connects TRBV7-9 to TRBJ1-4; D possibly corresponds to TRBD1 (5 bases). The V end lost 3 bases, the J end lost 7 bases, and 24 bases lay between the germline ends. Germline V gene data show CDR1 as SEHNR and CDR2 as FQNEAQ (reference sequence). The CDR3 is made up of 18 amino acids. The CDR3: CASSLADSSKAFSEKLFF. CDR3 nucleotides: TGTGCCAGCAGCTTGGCCGACAGTTCCAAGGCCTTTAGTGAAAAACTGTTTTTT.